Sequencing of this T cell receptor beta chain was carried out in a study of blood T cell repertoires in COVID-19. Study details: Collection of acute and convalescent COVID-19 samples took place in the United States, Italy and Spain. PBMCs, B-cell-depleted T cells, or T cells were the source of the cDNA or gDNA that made up the material.

In the authors' methods: Estimation of nucleated cell counts was performed using reference gene primer amplification. Measured with immunoSEQ multiplex PCR; TCRdb has only the in-frame clones, and not every one. V and J calls and clone size come straight from that table; D and trimming were deduced from the DNA. The sample yields around 150,000 clones, around 84% seen once. This CDR3 is 12 amino acids long. The V gene's germline CDR1 is SQVTM and CDR2 ANQGSEA. V gave up 5 bases and J gave up 2 bases, with 10 bases separating them. The chain couples TRBV29-1 to TRBJ2-7, with D possibly matching TRBD1 (5 bases). The sample comprised peripheral blood. This TCR derives from a man between 65 and 85 years old with acute or convalescent COVID-19. Here the CDR3 reads CSVTTGTYEQYF. The CDR3 nucleotides are TGCAGCGTTACAACAGGCACCTACGAGCAGTACTTC.